This T cell receptor (beta chain) is drawn from a study of T cell repertoires in cytomegalovirus infection. Overall study: Matching HLA type, along with CMV infection, was indicated by public TCR beta signatures. Findings and caveats of the study: Dominating the ex vivo response were HLA-C-restricted CMV-specific TCR beta clonotypes.

TCRdb analysed the reads with MiXCR anew, one entry per CDR3 protein. This table holds 200,000 to 250,000 distinct CDR3 sequences, about 12% found once. There are many counts of this clonotype. Its antigen is unknown. The V gene lost 5 bases and the J gene lost 0 bases, with 5 bases spanning the gap. The germline V gene encodes CDR1 SGHTA and CDR2 FQGNSA. The CDR3 sequence is 13 residues long. The rearrangement uses TRBV7-2 and TRBJ1-3; no clear D gene. The receptor was isolated from a human donor in good health (CMV status not recorded). Some clones in this sample may be carry-over from other donors' samples. The sequenced sample consisted of PBMCs. The CDR3 protein is CASSAVSGNTIYF. The CDR3 DNA reads as TGTGCCAGCAGCGCAGTCTCTGGAAACACCATATATTTT.